These 17 T cell receptor beta chains share one sample of origin, sequenced in a study of T-cell memory formation after mild COVID-19 (dated by TCRdb to 2020 to 2023). Libraries were constructed by 5' RACE. Sequencing took place on an Illumina NovaSeq 6000. The public reads were reprocessed in TCRdb via fastp at Q25 and MiXCR, keeping in-frame beta chains. Rows are combined by CDR3 protein, so each entry shows the most common genes and DNA. The sample includes some 190,000 distinct CDR3 sequences, with 18% observed a single time. Roughly 2.6% of the sample is in the top ten clones. The specimen was PBMCs or a T cell subset sorted from them (not recorded which). These TCRs come from an adult woman who had mild COVID-19 (a few samples of this study predate the infection). The sample titles of this study are shuffled in the database, so cell type and time point are left out; the donor was told from shared clones.

V is TRBV12-3 or TRBV12-4 and J is TRBJ1-2, with 8 positions matching TRBD1. The CDR3 is made up of 13 amino acids. With V trimmed by 5 bases and J by 4 bases, 3 bases remained unmatched. In DNA, the CDR3 is TGTGCCAGCAGTGGACAGGGAATCTATGGCTACACCTTC. Protein: CASSGQGIYGYTF.

V usage is TRBV12-3 or TRBV12-4 and J usage is TRBJ1-1, with 8 nucleotides matching TRBD1. Trimming cost V 6 bases and J 4 bases; bases outside gene matches: 7. The length of the CDR3 is 14 residues. This CDR3 reads CASRNRQGPTEAFF. CDR3 DNA: TGTGCCAGCAGAAACCGACAGGGGCCCACTGAAGCTTTCTTT.

The V call is TRBV5-1, the J call TRBJ2-5, with D possibly being TRBD2 (5 bases). CDR3 length: 12 amino acids. Germline loops: CDR1 SGHRS, CDR2 YFSETQ. With 5 bases removed from V and 5 bases from J, the gap between germline ends came to 10 bases. The CDR3 coding sequence is TGCGCCAGCAGGGATACGGGGGAGACCCAGTACTTC. This gives the protein CASRDTGETQYF.

This clonotype has a handful of counts. V is TRBV7-8 and J is TRBJ2-3; TRBD2 aligns across 7 bases. From germline, CDR1 is SGHVS and CDR2 FQNEAQ. The V gene end was trimmed by 2 bases and the J gene end by 1 base; junction bases not matched to a gene: 15. The CDR3 contains 19 residues. This chain's CDR3 is CASSLPGSRASGGTDTQYF. The CDR3 nucleotides read TGTGCCAGCAGCTTACCCGGGTCCCGAGCTAGCGGAGGCACAGATACGCAGTATTTT.

This clonotype occurred a few times. The chain employs TRBV20-1 and TRBJ2-3; D gene uncertain. Germline V CDR1 and CDR2: DFQATT, SNEGSKA (reference sequence). The CDR3 spans 8 residues. V was pared by 4 bases and J by 14 bases, with 7 bases between. The CDR3 coding sequence is TGCAGTGCTACCGACGGGTATTTT. This codes for CSATDGYF.

This clonotype was detected a few times. The rearrangement links TRBV18 to TRBJ2-1, with TRBD2 matching over 10 bases. The CDR3 sequence is 16 residues long. Germline V CDR1 and CDR2: KGHSH, LQKENI. J was trimmed by 6 bases and V by 3 bases; bases with no gene match: 8. CDR3 coding DNA: TGTGCCAGCTCACCTTCACTAGCGGGATATGTCAATGAGCAGTTCTTC. It encodes CASSPSLAGYVNEQFF.

The chain is built from TRBV7-2 and TRBJ2-7; the D gene is possibly TRBD2 (6 bases). CDR1 is SGHTA and CDR2 is FQGNSA in the germline V gene. V lost 5 bases and J 0 bases, leaving 11 bases between the germline ends. This CDR3 is 14 amino acids long. The CDR3 protein is CASSRGMSSYEQYF. The CDR3 DNA is TGTGCCAGCAGCCGGGGGATGAGCTCCTACGAGCAGTACTTC.

This clonotype appeared a few times. The chain recombines TRBV10-3 with TRBJ2-7; D may correspond to TRBD1 or TRBD2 (5 bases each). With 6 bases removed from V and 2 bases from J, the gap between germline ends came to 11 bases. Germline V gene sequence: CDR1 ENHRY, CDR2 SYGVKD. There are 13 residues in the CDR3. The CDR3 nucleotides read TGTGCCATCAGGTTGGGGGTAGCCTACGAGCAGTACTTC. Amino acid sequence: CAIRLGVAYEQYF.

J is TRBJ1-5 and V is TRBV5-1, with D unresolved. The CDR3 runs to 16 residues. Trimming removed 4 bases from V and 4 bases from J, with 18 bases in between. Germline CDR1 reads SGHRS; CDR2 reads YFSETQ. This chain's CDR3 is CASSVGFDTANQPQHF. DNA for the CDR3: TGCGCCAGCAGCGTCGGTTTCGACACCGCTAATCAGCCCCAGCATTTT.

Points on this clonotype: One end of the junction fails to match germline, which may point to a read error. The chain carries TRBV27 and TRBJ2-5; D remains unclear. There are 15 residues in the CDR3. Germline V lookup: CDR1 MNHEY, CDR2 SMNVEV (reference sequence). CDR3 protein: CASSPLGALQETQYF. The DNA for the CDR3 is TGTGCCAGCAGTCCCCTCGGCGCGCTACAAGAAACCCAGTACTTC.

This chain links TRBV7-9 with TRBJ1-1; 7 nucleotides line up with TRBD1. CDR1 and CDR2 from the germline V gene are SEHNR and FQNEAQ (reference sequence). V trimming: 7 bases; J trimming: 7 bases; junction bases outside the gene matches: 6. There are 12 residues in the CDR3. The DNA for the CDR3 is TGTGCCAGCAACCACGGGACAGTTGAAGCTTTCTTT. Translating gives CASNHGTVEAFF.

This chain uses TRBV6-5 with TRBJ1-5, with D unresolved. This CDR3 spans 14 amino acids. The V end lost 0 bases, the J end lost 5 bases, and 8 bases lay between the germline ends. Germline V gene sequence: CDR1 MNHEY, CDR2 SVGAGI. The CDR3 region is CASSYSGGYQPQHF. DNA for the CDR3: TGTGCCAGCAGTTACTCGGGCGGATATCAGCCCCAGCATTTT.

The chain uses TRBV23-1 and TRBJ1-4; D not resolved. Being an ORF, TRBV23-1 has a function that is uncertain. V was clipped by 2 bases and J by 8 bases, with 21 bases between them. This CDR3 has 17 amino acids. The CDR3 sequence: CASSQPGRWSDDEKLFF. The CDR3 bases are TGCGCCAGCAGTCAACCCGGGAGGTGGTCAGACGACGAAAAACTGTTTTTT.

This sequence joins TRBV7-3 and TRBJ1-5; 10 nucleotides line up with TRBD1. Germline trimming cut 2 bases from V and 7 bases from J; bases unmatched to any gene: 5. The germline CDR1 and CDR2 sequences are SGHTA and FQGTGA. This CDR3 is built from 15 residues. The CDR3 bases are TGTGCCAGCAGCTTAGAGGGGACAGGGGAGCAGCCCCAGCATTTT. Its protein is CASSLEGTGEQPQHF.

The chain recombines TRBV7-8 with TRBJ1-1; D uncertain. CDR1 is SGHVS and CDR2 is FQNEAQ in the germline V gene. CDR3 length equals 13 residues. The V end lost 2 bases, the J end lost 9 bases, and 13 bases lay between the germline ends. The CDR3 loop is CASSLWYGFQAFF. In nucleotides, the CDR3 is TGTGCCAGCAGCTTATGGTACGGCTTCCAAGCTTTCTTT.

The sample holds many counts of this clonotype. The chain carries TRBV29-1 and TRBJ1-1; D remains ambiguous. The germline CDR1 and CDR2 sequences are SQVTM and ANQGSEA. V was shortened by 4 bases and J by 8 bases, with 14 bases between the two germline ends. This CDR3 has 12 amino acids. The CDR3, as DNA: TGCAGCGTTGTATCCGCCCCCAGGGAAGCTTTCTTT. Translating gives CSVVSAPREAFF. Complete variable domain (other parts from reference TRBV29-1 and TRBJ1-1): SAVISQKPSRDICQRGTSLTIQCQVDSQVTMMFWYRQQPGQSLTLIATANQGSEATYESGFVIDKFPISRPNLTFSTLTVSNMSPEDSSIYLCSVVSAPREAFFGQGTRLTVV.

This clonotype appeared a few times. V is TRBV28 and J is TRBJ2-3; D call uncertain. Germline V gene lookup returns CDR1 MDHEN and CDR2 SYDVKM. The germline V and J ends were trimmed by 4 bases and 1 base, with 9 bases remaining between them. The CDR3 is 14 residues long. The CDR3 loop reads CASSSTFGTDTQYF. The CDR3 nucleotides are TGTGCCAGCAGTTCGACTTTTGGCACAGATACGCAGTATTTT.